Listed here are 27 T cell receptor beta chains from one sample, sequenced in a study of T cells after yellow fever vaccination. TCRdb re-analysed the 5' RACE reads in MiXCR, keeping a single row per CDR3 protein. The data hold about 340,000 distinct CDR3 sequences, with approximately 13% observed a single time. The sequenced sample was CD4+ T cells sorted from PBMCs, obtained 15 days after the yellow fever booster vaccination. These receptors originate from a man aged 18 to 30 who received the YFV17D yellow fever vaccine.

V gene TRBV25-1 combines with J gene TRBJ1-4; D is undetermined. V lost 3 bases, J lost 8 bases, and 16 bases lay in between. The V gene's germline CDR1 is MGHDK and CDR2 SYGVNS. The CDR3 consists of 15 residues. CDR3 bases: TGTGCCAGCAGTGATCCCCGAGAGGTTCAAGAAAAACTGTTTTTT. Its translation is CASSDPREVQEKLFF.

This clonotype has more than one count but fewer than ten. The rearrangement joins TRBV5-1 to TRBJ2-1; TRBD1 agrees at 10 bases. The CDR3 is 14 residues long. Germline V CDR1 and CDR2: SGHRS, YFSETQ. V gave up 4 bases and J gave up 9 bases; unmatched junction bases: 7. CDR3 DNA: TGCGCCAGCAGCGGGGACAGGGGAGTGGGTGAGCAGTTCTTC. Translation: CASSGDRGVGEQFF.

J is TRBJ2-7 and V is TRBV5-6; 7 bases map to TRBD1. The germline V gene encodes CDR1 SGHDT and CDR2 YYEEEE. CDR3 length: 14 amino acids. Losses at the gene ends were 2 bases for V and 2 bases for J; bases not matched to a gene: 4. The CDR3 sequence: CASSFRDRAYEQYF. The CDR3 nucleotides are TGTGCCAGCAGCTTCCGGGACAGAGCCTACGAGCAGTACTTC.

V gene TRBV15 combines with J gene TRBJ2-3; D is uncertain. The CDR3 is 14 residues long. V lost 2 bases and J 0 bases, leaving 6 bases between the germline ends. CDR1 and CDR2 from the germline V gene are LNHNV and YYDKDF (reference sequence). The CDR3 bases are TGTGCCACCAGCAGACAACAGAGCACAGATACGCAGTATTTT. It yields the protein CATSRQQSTDTQYF.

This chain links TRBV7-6 with TRBJ1-2, with a weak D call TRBD1 (5 bases). Germline CDR1 SGHVS, CDR2 FNYEAQ. This CDR3 has 13 residues. V gave up 4 bases and J gave up 5 bases, with 11 bases separating them. CDR3 sequence reads: CASSSRGGYGYTF. The DNA of the CDR3 is TGTGCCAGCAGCTCACGGGGGGGTTATGGCTACACCTTC.

CDR3 DNA: TGCGCCAGCACCAGCCTGAACACCGGGGAGCTGTTTTTT. This codes for CASTSLNTGELFF. The V and J genes are TRBV5-1 and TRBJ2-2; D is ambiguous. The CDR3 runs to 13 residues. CDR1 SGHRS and CDR2 YFSETQ come from the germline V gene. V lost 6 bases and J lost 1, with 7 bases in between.

A few counts support this clonotype. This sequence joins TRBV7-8 and TRBJ1-5; D gene unclear. The CDR3 is 13 amino acids. The ends were cut back, 1 base at V and 6 bases at J, with 7 bases in the middle. The germline V gene encodes CDR1 SGHVS and CDR2 FQNEAQ. This CDR3 reads CASSLEFGQPQHF. DNA of the CDR3: TGTGCCAGCAGCTTAGAATTTGGTCAGCCCCAGCATTTT.

The J gene is TRBJ2-1, the V gene TRBV24-1, with a possible D match to TRBD1 (6 bases). The ends were cut back, 2 bases at V and 0 bases at J, with 13 bases in the middle. CDR3 length equals 17 residues. CDR1 and CDR2 (germline): KGHDR, SFDVKD. The CDR3 spells CATSDSQGQASYNEQFF. The CDR3 DNA follows: TGTGCCACCAGTGATTCGCAGGGGCAGGCCTCCTACAATGAGCAGTTCTTC.

Only a few counts were recorded for this clonotype. The chain employs TRBV12-3 or TRBV12-4 and TRBJ2-5; D is possibly TRBD2 (5 bases). Trimming took off 1 base at V and 4 bases at J, with 13 bases between the two ends. The CDR3 has 15 amino acids. The DNA for the CDR3 is TGTGCCAGCAGTTTAGGCCTAGCTTTAGGAGAGACCCAGTACTTC. Amino acid sequence: CASSLGLALGETQYF.

This clonotype has just a few counts. This sequence joins TRBV4-1 and TRBJ1-2, with 8 bases lining up with TRBD1. The junction had 8 bases not matched to a gene; V was cut back by 0 bases and J by 8 bases. This CDR3 spans 15 amino acids. Germline CDR1 and CDR2: MGHRA and YSYEKL. The CDR3, as DNA: TGCGCCAGCAGCCAAGAGTTCCAGGGGGCGGGCGGCTACACCTTC. Protein: CASSQEFQGAGGYTF.

In this sample, this clonotype turned up a few times. V and J are TRBV7-2 and TRBJ2-5; D may correspond to TRBD1 or TRBD2 (6 bases each). The CDR3 contains 16 residues. In germline, CDR1 is SGHTA, CDR2 FQGNSA. Between the trimmed V and J ends, which lost 5 bases and 4 bases, there was a span of 20 bases. CDR3 loop: CASSRRTGRQGETQYF. The CDR3 nucleotides read TGTGCCAGCAGCCGCAGAACAGGGAGGCAGGGAGAGACCCAGTACTTC.

This clonotype was seen a few times. The V call is TRBV15, the J call TRBJ2-1; tentative D call: TRBD2 (5 bases). Germline loops: CDR1 LNHNV, CDR2 YYDKDF (reference sequence). Trimming cost V 5 bases and J 6 bases, with 14 bases left between them. The CDR3 has 14 residues. CDR3 in DNA: TGTGCCACCAGCTCCGGAGGAGGTCGCAATGAGCAGTTCTTC. Protein: CATSSGGGRNEQFF.

The gene calls are TRBV18 and TRBJ2-1; TRBD1 or TRBD2 may be the D gene (5 bases each). V lost 0 bases, J lost 8 bases, and 8 bases lay in between. Germline CDR1 is KGHSH and CDR2 is LQKENI. The CDR3 has 13 amino acids. DNA of the CDR3: TGTGCCAGCTCACCACCGGTGGGGGATGAGCAGTTCTTC. This encodes CASSPPVGDEQFF.

This clonotype was detected only a few times. The V call is TRBV30, the J call TRBJ1-3; D not certain. This CDR3 is 12 amino acids long. Trimming removed 3 bases at V and 0 bases at J, with 3 bases between. Germline assignment: CDR1 GTSNPN and CDR2 SVGIG (reference sequence). The CDR3 sequence: CAWSPSGNTIYF. The CDR3 coding sequence is TGTGCCTGGAGCCCCTCTGGAAACACCATATATTTT.

Only a few counts were recorded for this clonotype. The chain joins TRBV20-1 to TRBJ1-2; no clear D. Germline values: CDR1 DFQATT, CDR2 SNEGSKA (reference sequence). The CDR3 contains 11 residues. V was cut by 6 bases and J by 8 bases, with 13 bases left in between. CDR3 coding DNA: TGCAGTGCCAGCCCTTTCGGAGGCTACACCTTC. Protein: CSASPFGGYTF.

Many counts were recorded for this clonotype. The V call is TRBV20-1, the J call TRBJ2-7; 9 bases line up with TRBD1. The CDR3 extends over 14 amino acids. Germline V gives CDR1 DFQATT, CDR2 SNEGSKA (reference sequence). In nucleotides, the CDR3 is TGCAGCGTTATGCGACAGGGGGTCTCCTACGAGCAGTACTTC. It yields the protein CSVMRQGVSYEQYF.

V gene TRBV5-1 combines with J gene TRBJ1-1, with a possible D match to TRBD1 (5 bases). The V and J ends lost 2 bases and 0 bases respectively, with 20 bases between them. From germline, CDR1 is SGHRS and CDR2 YFSETQ. The CDR3 runs 18 residues. The CDR3 reads CASSLVRNRHTMNTEAFF. DNA for the CDR3: TGCGCCAGCAGCTTAGTACGAAACAGGCACACCATGAACACTGAAGCTTTCTTT. The variable domain in full, with the rest retrieved from reference TRBV5-1 and TRBJ1-1, is KAGVTQTPRYLIKTRGQQVTLSCSPISGHRSVSWYQQTPGQGLQFLFEYFSETQRNKGNFPGRFSGRQFSNSRSEMNVSTLELGDSALYLCASSLVRNRHTMNTEAFFGQGTRLTVV.

The V and J genes are TRBV20-1 and TRBJ2-5, with D tentatively TRBD1 (7 bases). CDR1 and CDR2 from the germline V gene are DFQATT and SNEGSKA (reference sequence). The CDR3 length is 17 residues. Trimming shortened V by 4 bases and J by 5 bases, and 26 bases separated the two germline ends. The CDR3 nucleotides are TGCAGTGCTACCACGCCCCGAAGGGGGCGGGGTAGGGAGACCCAGTACTTC. The encoded protein is CSATTPRRGRGRETQYF.

This rearrangement joins TRBV20-1 to TRBJ1-5; D is undetermined. Per germline, CDR1 DFQATT and CDR2 SNEGSKA (reference sequence). V was trimmed by 0 bases and J by 3 bases, leaving 12 bases between them. The length of the CDR3 is 15 residues. CDR3 in amino acids: CSAREGSTINQPQHF. The CDR3 DNA is TGCAGTGCTAGAGAGGGATCGACGATCAATCAGCCCCAGCATTTT.

The CDR3 is CASSLGLAGVKNQETQYF. CDR3 coding DNA: TGCGCCAGCAGCTTGGGGCTAGCGGGGGTGAAGAACCAAGAGACCCAGTACTTC. This chain uses TRBV5-1 with TRBJ2-5, with 10 bases matching TRBD2. CDR1 SGHRS and CDR2 YFSETQ come from the germline V gene. This CDR3 has 18 residues. The junction had 8 bases not matched to a gene; V was cut back by 0 bases and J by 0 bases.

The rearrangement uses TRBV28 and TRBJ2-2, with D possibly being TRBD1 (5 bases). Germline lookup yields CDR1 MDHEN and CDR2 SYDVKM. The ends were cut back, 6 bases at V and 2 bases at J, with 7 bases in the middle. This CDR3 has 13 residues. The DNA for the CDR3 is TGTGCCAGCAGGGGGCCAAACACCGGGGAGCTGTTTTTT. Translated, it gives CASRGPNTGELFF.

This clonotype was recorded many times. The chain joins TRBV5-4 to TRBJ2-2; D call uncertain. V lost 0 bases to trimming and J lost 6 bases, with 6 bases between them. The CDR3 has 13 residues. Germline CDR1 SGHNT, CDR2 YYREEE (reference sequence). CDR3 nucleotide sequence: TGTGCCAGCAGCTTGGTTGGTTCCGGGGAGCTGTTTTTT. Its protein is CASSLVGSGELFF.

This clonotype was detected only a few times. J is TRBJ1-1 and V is TRBV7-3; a weak D match, TRBD1 (6 bases). The ends were cut back, 7 bases at V and 5 bases at J, with 17 bases in the middle. Per germline, CDR1 SGHTA and CDR2 FQGTGA. The CDR3 consists of 14 residues. In DNA, the CDR3 is TGTGCCAGCAACGAACCTACAGGGAGAACTGAAGCTTTCTTT. Protein sequence: CASNEPTGRTEAFF.

CDR3 amino acids: CASSPDRGREQYV. DNA for the CDR3: TGTGCCAGCAGCCCAGACAGGGGAAGGGAGCAGTACGTC. The chain carries TRBV7-2 and TRBJ2-7, with TRBD1 matching 8 bases. Per the germline V gene, CDR1 is SGHTA and CDR2 is FQGNSA. Unmatched junction bases numbered 7, after V lost 5 bases and J lost 7 bases. This CDR3 comprises 13 residues.

V gene TRBV7-9 combines with J gene TRBJ1-4; 9 nucleotides match TRBD1. Trimming cost V 5 bases and J 7 bases; bases outside gene matches: 8. The CDR3 contains 15 residues. Germline V gene sequence: CDR1 SEHNR, CDR2 FQNEAQ (reference sequence). This CDR3 reads CASSVNRGLGEKLFF. The CDR3 region has the DNA TGTGCCAGCAGCGTAAACAGGGGGCTGGGTGAAAAACTGTTTTTT.

This clonotype occurred a few times. V usage is TRBV7-2 and J usage is TRBJ1-1; unclear D gene. V lost 5 bases and J lost 8, with 12 bases in between. The CDR3 contains 12 residues. Per germline, CDR1 SGHTA and CDR2 FQGNSA. CDR3 sequence reads: CASSSYRGEAFF. CDR3 in DNA: TGTGCCAGCAGCAGTTACCGGGGAGAAGCTTTCTTT.

The chain has TRBV6-5 and TRBJ1-6; no reliable D call. V lost 0 bases, J lost 6 bases, and 15 bases lay in between. The V gene's germline CDR1 is MNHEY and CDR2 SVGAGI. This CDR3 spans 17 amino acids. CDR3 DNA sequence: TGTGCCAGCAGTTACTCGGGGAACCAAGGGATTAATTCACCCCTCCACTTT. Its translation: CASSYSGNQGINSPLHF.